The sample holds one count of the clone carrying this T cell receptor (beta chain). No antigen is known for it. The data were taken from a study of T cells in localized non-small cell lung cancer. V lost 0 bases and J lost 3, with 6 bases in between. CDR3 length: 13 residues. The germline V gene encodes CDR1 SGHRS and CDR2 YFSETQ. Here immunoSEQ multiplex PCR was the method, and the copy in TCRdb shows in-frame clones only, minus some. The data contain under 95,000 clones, around 84% of them singletons. Study results and limitations: Among blood samples, higher T cell density accompanied longer overall survival.

The chain joins TRBV5-1 to TRBJ1-1; D remains ambiguous. The receptor was derived from an older female donor with stage I lung adenocarcinoma. Sequencing used peripheral blood, obtained before any cancer treatment. DNA of the CDR3: TGCGCCAGCAGCTTGGTGTCGGACACTGAAGCTTTCTTT. It is translated as CASSLVSDTEAFF.